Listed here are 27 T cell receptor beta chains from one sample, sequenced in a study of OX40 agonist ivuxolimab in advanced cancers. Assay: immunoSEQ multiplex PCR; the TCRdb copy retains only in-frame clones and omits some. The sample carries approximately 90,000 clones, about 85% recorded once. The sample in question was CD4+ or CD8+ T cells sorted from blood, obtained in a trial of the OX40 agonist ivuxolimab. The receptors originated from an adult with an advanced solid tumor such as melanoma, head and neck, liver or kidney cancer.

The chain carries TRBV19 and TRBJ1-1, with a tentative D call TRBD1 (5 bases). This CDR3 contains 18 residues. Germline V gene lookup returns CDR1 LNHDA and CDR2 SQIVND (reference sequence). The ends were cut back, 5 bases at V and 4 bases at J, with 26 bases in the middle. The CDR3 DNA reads TGTGCCAGTAGTCTTGACCCGGGACCGAGCCCGGGGGGCACTGAAGCTTTCTTT. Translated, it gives CASSLDPGPSPGGTEAFF.

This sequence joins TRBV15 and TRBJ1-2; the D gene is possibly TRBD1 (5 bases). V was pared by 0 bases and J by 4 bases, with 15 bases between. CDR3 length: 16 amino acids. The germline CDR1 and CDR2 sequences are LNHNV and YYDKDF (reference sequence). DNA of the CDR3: TGTGCCACCAGCAGAGAGGGACGCAAAGGGAGCTATGGCTACACCTTC. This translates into CATSREGRKGSYGYTF.

DNA of the CDR3: TGTGCCAGTTCTCCAACTAATGAAAAACTGTTTTTT. Protein: CASSPTNEKLFF. This rearrangement joins TRBV19 to TRBJ1-4; D is unresolved. The CDR3 length is 12 residues. The germline gives CDR1 LNHDA, CDR2 SQIVND (reference sequence). Trimming took 8 bases from V and 0 from J, leaving 4 bases between them.

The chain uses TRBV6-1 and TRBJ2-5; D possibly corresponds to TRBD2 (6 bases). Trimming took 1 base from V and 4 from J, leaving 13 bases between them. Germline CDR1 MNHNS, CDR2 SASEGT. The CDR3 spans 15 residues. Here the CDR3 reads CASSEVARLGETQYF. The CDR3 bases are TGTGCCAGCAGTGAAGTTGCGCGACTAGGAGAGACCCAGTACTTC.

The chain's CDR3 is CSASLGGEQFF. CDR3 in DNA: TGCAGTGCTAGTTTGGGAGGCGAGCAGTTCTTC. The chain combines TRBV20-1 with TRBJ2-1; D is perhaps TRBD2 (6 bases). Looked up from germline, CDR1 is DFQATT and CDR2 is SNEGSKA (reference sequence). The CDR3 is 11 residues long. The germline V and J ends were trimmed by 3 bases and 10 bases, with 10 bases remaining between them.

CDR3 bases: TGTGCCAGCAGCTTAGTAGCGGGAGTCGCAGATACGCAGTATTTT. Its translation: CASSLVAGVADTQYF. J is TRBJ2-3 and V is TRBV7-2; 9 bases align to TRBD2. The CDR3 spans 15 residues. CDR1 is SGHTA and CDR2 is FQGNSA in the germline V gene. Trimming cost V 1 base and J 4 bases; bases outside gene matches: 3.

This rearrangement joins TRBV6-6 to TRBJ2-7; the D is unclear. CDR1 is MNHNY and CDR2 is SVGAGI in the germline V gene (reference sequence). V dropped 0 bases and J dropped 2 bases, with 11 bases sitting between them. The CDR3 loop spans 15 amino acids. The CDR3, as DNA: TGTGCCAGCAGTTACTCGGCAACTCATGCCTACGAGCAGTACTTC. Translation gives CASSYSATHAYEQYF.

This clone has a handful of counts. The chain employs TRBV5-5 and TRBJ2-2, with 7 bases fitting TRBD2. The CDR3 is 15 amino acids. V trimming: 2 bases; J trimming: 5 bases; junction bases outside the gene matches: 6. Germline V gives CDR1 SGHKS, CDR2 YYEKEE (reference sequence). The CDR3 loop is CASSFREGRTGELFF. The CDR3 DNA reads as TGTGCCAGCAGCTTCAGGGAGGGAAGGACCGGGGAGCTGTTTTTT.

As DNA, the CDR3 is TGCGCCAGCAGCTTGGAACTAGGAGTCCCTACAGATACGCAGTATTTT. Its translation: CASSLELGVPTDTQYF. J is TRBJ2-3 and V is TRBV5-1; possibly TRBD2 for D (5 bases). V was clipped by 0 bases and J by 3 bases, with 14 bases between them. The CDR3 extends over 16 amino acids. Germline lookup yields CDR1 SGHRS and CDR2 YFSETQ.

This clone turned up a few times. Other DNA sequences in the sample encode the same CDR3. CDR3 loop: CASSFTGGHNEQFF. As DNA, the CDR3 is TGTGCCAGCAGTTTTACCGGCGGTCACAATGAGCAGTTCTTC. This chain uses TRBV28 with TRBJ2-1; no firm D call. This CDR3 spans 14 amino acids. V lost 3 bases to trimming and J lost 5 bases, with 11 bases between them. Germline-derived CDR1 and CDR2 are MDHEN and SYDVKM.

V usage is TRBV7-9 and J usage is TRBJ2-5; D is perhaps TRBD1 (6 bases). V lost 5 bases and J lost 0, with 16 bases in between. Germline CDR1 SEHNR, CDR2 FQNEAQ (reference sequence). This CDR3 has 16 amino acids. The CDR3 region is CASSPDRNLYQETQYF. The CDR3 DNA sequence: TGTGCCAGCAGCCCCGACAGGAACTTGTACCAAGAGACCCAGTACTTC.

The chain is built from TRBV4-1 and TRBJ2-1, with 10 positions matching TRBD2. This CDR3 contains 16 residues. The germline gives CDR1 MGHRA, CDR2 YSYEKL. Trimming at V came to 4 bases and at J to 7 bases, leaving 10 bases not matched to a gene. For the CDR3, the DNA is TGCGCCAGCAGCCGGAGGACTAGCGGAAGGGTAAATGAGCAGTTCTTC. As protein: CASSRRTSGRVNEQFF.

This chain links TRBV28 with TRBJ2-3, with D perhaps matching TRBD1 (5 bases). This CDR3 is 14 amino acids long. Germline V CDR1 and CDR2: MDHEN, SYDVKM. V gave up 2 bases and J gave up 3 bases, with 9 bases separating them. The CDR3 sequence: CASSLGAGTDTQYF. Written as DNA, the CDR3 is TGTGCCAGCAGTTTAGGGGCAGGGACAGATACGCAGTATTTT.

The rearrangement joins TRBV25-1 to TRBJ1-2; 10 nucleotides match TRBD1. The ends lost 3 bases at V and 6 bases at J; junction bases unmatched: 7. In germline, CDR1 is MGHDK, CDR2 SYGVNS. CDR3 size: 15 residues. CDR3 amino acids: CASSERTGGYDGYTF. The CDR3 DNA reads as TGTGCCAGCAGTGAGAGGACAGGGGGATATGATGGCTACACCTTC.

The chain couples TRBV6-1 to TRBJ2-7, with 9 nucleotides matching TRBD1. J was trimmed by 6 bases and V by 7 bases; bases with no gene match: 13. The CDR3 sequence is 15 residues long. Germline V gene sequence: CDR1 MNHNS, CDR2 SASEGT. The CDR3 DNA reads TGTGCCAGCACGAGCCTCTCACAGGGGGCGGCCGAGCAGTACTTC. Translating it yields CASTSLSQGAAEQYF.

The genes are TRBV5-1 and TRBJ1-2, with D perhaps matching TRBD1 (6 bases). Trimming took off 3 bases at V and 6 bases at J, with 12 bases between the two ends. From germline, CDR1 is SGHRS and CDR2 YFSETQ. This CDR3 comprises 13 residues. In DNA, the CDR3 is TGCGCCAGCAGCTCAGGGGCGGGGAATGGCTACACCTTC. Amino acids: CASSSGAGNGYTF.

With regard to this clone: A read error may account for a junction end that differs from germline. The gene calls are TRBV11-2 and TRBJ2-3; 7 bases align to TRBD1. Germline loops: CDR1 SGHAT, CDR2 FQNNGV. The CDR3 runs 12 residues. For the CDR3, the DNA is TGTGCCAGCAGCCCGGGGACAGACCTCTGGTCTTTT. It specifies CASSPGTDLWSF.

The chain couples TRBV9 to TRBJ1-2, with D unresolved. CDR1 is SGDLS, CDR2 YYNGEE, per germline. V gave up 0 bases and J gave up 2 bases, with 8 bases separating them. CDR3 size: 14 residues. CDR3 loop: CASSVGPANYGYTF. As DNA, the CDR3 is TGTGCCAGCAGCGTAGGCCCAGCGAACTATGGCTACACCTTC.

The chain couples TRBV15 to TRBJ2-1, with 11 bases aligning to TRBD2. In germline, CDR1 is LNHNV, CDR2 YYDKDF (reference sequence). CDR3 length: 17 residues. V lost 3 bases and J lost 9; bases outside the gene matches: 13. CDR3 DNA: TGTGCCACCAGCAGTCTCTCCCCGGGACTAGCGGCCATTGAGCAGTTCTTC. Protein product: CATSSLSPGLAAIEQFF.

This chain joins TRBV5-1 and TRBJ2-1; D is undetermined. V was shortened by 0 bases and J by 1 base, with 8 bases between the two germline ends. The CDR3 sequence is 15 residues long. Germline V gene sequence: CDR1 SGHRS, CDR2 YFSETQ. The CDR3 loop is CASSLALGSYNEQFF. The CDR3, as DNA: TGCGCCAGCAGCTTGGCGCTGGGATCCTACAATGAGCAGTTCTTC.

The CDR3: CASSLVSGGNDYGYTF. CDR3 in DNA: TGTGCCAGCAGTTTAGTATCAGGGGGCAACGACTATGGCTACACCTTC. The V gene is TRBV28, the J gene TRBJ1-2; TRBD1 aligns across 8 bases. With V trimmed by 2 bases and J by 3 bases, 8 bases remained unmatched. CDR3 size: 16 residues. Germline V lookup: CDR1 MDHEN, CDR2 SYDVKM.

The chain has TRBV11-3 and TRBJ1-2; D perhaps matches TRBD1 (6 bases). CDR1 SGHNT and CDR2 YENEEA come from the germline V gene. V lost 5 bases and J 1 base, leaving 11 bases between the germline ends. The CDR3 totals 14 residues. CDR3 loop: CASSPDRNNYGYTF. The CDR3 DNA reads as TGTGCCAGCAGCCCGGACAGAAATAACTATGGCTACACCTTC.

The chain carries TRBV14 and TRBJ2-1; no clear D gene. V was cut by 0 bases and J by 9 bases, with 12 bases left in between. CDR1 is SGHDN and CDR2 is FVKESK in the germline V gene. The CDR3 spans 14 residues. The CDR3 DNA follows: TGTGCCAGCAGCCAAGAGTTAGGGATTTTTGAGCAGTTCTTC. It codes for CASSQELGIFEQFF.

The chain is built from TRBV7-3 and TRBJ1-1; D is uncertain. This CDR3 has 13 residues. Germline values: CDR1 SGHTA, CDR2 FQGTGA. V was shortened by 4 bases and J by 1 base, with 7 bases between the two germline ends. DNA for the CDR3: TGTGCCAGCAGCTCAATGGGGAACACTGAAGCTTTCTTT. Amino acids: CASSSMGNTEAFF.

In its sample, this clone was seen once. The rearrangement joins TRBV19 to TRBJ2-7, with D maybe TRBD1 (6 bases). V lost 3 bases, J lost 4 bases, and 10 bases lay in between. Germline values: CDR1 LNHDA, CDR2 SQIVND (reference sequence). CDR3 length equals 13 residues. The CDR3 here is CASSIPGDYEQYF. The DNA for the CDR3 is TGTGCCAGTAGTATTCCAGGGGATTACGAGCAGTACTTC.

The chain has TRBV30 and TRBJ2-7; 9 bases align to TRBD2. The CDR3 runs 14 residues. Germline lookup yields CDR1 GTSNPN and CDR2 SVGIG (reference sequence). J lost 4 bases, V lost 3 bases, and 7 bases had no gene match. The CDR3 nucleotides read TGTGCCTGGAGGCAACTAGCGGGTTCTTACGAGCAGTACTTC. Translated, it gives CAWRQLAGSYEQYF.

In DNA, the CDR3 is TGTGCCAGTAGTATGGGCAGGGTCAAGATTAGCACAGATACGCAGTATTTT. The encoded protein is CASSMGRVKISTDTQYF. The chain is built from TRBV19 and TRBJ2-3; D might be TRBD1 (5 bases). The V gene's germline CDR1 is LNHDA and CDR2 SQIVND (reference sequence). This CDR3 spans 17 amino acids. The V end was cut by 3 bases, the J end by 0 bases, with 16 bases between.